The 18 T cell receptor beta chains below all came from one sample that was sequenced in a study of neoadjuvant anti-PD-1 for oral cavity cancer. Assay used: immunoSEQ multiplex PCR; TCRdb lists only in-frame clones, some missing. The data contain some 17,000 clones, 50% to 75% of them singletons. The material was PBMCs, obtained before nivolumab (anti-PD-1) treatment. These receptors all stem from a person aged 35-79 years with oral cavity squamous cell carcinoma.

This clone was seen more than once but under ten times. The CDR3 nucleotides are TGTGCCTGGAGTGCCGATAGGGGATCGTTCACCTTC. Amino acid sequence: CAWSADRGSFTF. This chain joins TRBV30 and TRBJ1-2; maybe TRBD1 (5 bases). Germline V gene lookup returns CDR1 GTSNPN and CDR2 SVGIG (reference sequence). The CDR3 is 12 amino acids. V was trimmed by 1 base and J by 13 bases, leaving 16 bases between them. The full variable domain, its missing parts supplied by reference TRBV30 and TRBJ1-2, is SQTIHQWPATLVQPVGSPLSLECTVEGTSNPNLYWYRQAAGRGLQLLFYSVGIGQISSEVPQNLSASRPQDRQFILSSKKLLLSDSGFYLCAWSADRGSFTFGSGTRLTVV.

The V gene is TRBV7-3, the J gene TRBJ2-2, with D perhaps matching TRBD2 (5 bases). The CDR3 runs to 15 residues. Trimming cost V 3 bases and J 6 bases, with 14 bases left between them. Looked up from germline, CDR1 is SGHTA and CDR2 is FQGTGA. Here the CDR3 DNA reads TGTGCCAGCAGCTTGGGCGGGCTAGGGTCCGGGGAGCTGTTTTTT. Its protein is CASSLGGLGSGELFF.

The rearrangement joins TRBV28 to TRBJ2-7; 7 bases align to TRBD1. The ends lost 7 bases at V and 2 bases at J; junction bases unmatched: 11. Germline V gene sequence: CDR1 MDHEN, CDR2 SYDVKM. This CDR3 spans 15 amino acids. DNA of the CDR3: TGTGCCAGCACCTTGGACAGGCAACGGACCTACGAGCAGTACTTC. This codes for CASTLDRQRTYEQYF. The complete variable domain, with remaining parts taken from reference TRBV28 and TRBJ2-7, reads DVKVTQSSRYLVKRTGEKVFLECVQDMDHENMFWYRQDPGLGLRLIYFSYDVKMKEKGDIPEGYSVSREKKERFSLILESASTNQTSMYLCASTLDRQRTYEQYFGPGTRLTVT.

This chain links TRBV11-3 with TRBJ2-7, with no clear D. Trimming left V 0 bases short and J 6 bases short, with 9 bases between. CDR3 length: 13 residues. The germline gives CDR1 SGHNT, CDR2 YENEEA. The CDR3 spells CASSLEGSREQYF. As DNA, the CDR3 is TGTGCCAGCAGCTTAGAAGGAAGCCGCGAGCAGTACTTC.

The CDR3 here is CASSQERGWSTDTQYF. As DNA, the CDR3 is TGTGCCAGCAGCCAAGAAAGGGGCTGGAGCACAGATACGCAGTATTTT. The chain couples TRBV14 to TRBJ2-3, with a weak D call TRBD1 (5 bases). The V gene lost 0 bases and the J gene lost 0 bases, with 10 bases spanning the gap. Germline assignment: CDR1 SGHDN and CDR2 FVKESK. The CDR3 loop spans 16 amino acids.

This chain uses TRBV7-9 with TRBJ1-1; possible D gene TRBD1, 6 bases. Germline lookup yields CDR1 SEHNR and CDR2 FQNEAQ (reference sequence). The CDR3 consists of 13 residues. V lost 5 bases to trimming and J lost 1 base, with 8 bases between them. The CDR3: CASSLTGNTEAFF. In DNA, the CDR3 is TGTGCCAGCAGCCTGACAGGGAACACTGAAGCTTTCTTT.

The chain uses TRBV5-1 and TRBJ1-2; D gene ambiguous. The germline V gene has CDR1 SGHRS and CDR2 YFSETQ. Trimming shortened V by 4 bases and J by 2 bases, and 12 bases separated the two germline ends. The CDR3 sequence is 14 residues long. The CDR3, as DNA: TGCGCCAGCAGCCCGGATAGCTGGAACTATGGCTACACCTTC. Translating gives CASSPDSWNYGYTF. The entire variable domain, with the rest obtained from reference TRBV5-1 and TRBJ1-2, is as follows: KAGVTQTPRYLIKTRGQQVTLSCSPISGHRSVSWYQQTPGQGLQFLFEYFSETQRNKGNFPGRFSGRQFSNSRSEMNVSTLELGDSALYLCASSPDSWNYGYTFGSGTRLTVV.

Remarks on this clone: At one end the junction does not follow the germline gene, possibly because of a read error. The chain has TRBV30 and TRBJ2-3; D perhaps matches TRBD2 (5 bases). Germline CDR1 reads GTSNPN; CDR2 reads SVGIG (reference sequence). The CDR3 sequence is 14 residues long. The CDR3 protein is CASSPQRSTDTQYF. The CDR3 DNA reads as TGTGCCTCGAGTCCACAGCGGAGCACAGATACGCAGTATTTT.

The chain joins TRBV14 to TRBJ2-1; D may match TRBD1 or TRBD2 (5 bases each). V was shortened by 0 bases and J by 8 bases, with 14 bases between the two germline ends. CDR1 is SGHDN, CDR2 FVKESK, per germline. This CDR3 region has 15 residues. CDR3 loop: CASSQDALLGDEQFF. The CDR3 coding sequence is TGTGCCAGCAGCCAAGATGCGCTACTAGGGGATGAGCAGTTCTTC.

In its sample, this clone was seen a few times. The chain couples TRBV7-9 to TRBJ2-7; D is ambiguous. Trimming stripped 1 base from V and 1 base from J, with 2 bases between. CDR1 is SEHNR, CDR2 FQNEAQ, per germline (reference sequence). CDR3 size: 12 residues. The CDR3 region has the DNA TGTGCCAGCAGCTTAGAGTCCTACGAGCAGTACTTC. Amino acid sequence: CASSLESYEQYF. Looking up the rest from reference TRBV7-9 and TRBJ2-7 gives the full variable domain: DTGVSQNPRHKITKRGQNVTFRCDPISEHNRLYWYRQTLGQGPEFLTYFQNEAQLEKSRLLSDRFSAERPKGSFSTLEIQRTEQGDSAMYLCASSLESYEQYFGPGTRLTVT.

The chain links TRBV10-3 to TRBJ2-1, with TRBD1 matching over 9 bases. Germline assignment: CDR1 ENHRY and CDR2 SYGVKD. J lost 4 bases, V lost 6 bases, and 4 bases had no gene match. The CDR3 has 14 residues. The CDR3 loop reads CAIRPGQGYNEQFF. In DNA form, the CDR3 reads TGTGCCATCAGACCGGGACAGGGTTACAATGAGCAGTTCTTC.

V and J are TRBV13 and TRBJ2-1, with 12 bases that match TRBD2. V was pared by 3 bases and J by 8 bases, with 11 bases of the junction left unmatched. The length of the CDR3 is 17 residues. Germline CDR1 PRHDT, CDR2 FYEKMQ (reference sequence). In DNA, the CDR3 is TGTGCCAGCAGCTTTCGGGGAGGACTAGCGGGAATGGATGAGCAGTTCTTC. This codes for CASSFRGGLAGMDEQFF.

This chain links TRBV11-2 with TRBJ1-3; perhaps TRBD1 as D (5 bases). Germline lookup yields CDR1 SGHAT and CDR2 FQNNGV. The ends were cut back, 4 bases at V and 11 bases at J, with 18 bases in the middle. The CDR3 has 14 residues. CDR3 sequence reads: CASSSQLGVEAIYF. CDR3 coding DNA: TGTGCCAGCAGCTCCCAGTTGGGGGTCGAAGCCATATATTTT.

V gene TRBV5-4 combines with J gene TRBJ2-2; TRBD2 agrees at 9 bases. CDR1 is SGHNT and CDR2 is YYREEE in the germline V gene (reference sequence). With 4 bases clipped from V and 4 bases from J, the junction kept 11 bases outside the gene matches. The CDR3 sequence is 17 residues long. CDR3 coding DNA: TGTGCCAGCAGCCCTTTGATCAGCGGGAGGCGCACCGGGGAGCTGTTTTTT. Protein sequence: CASSPLISGRRTGELFF.

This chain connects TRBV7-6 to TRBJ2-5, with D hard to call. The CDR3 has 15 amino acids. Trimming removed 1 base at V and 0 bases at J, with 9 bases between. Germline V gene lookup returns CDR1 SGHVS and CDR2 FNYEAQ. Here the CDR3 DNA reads TGTGCCAGCAGCTTAGGATCTGCAGACCAAGAGACCCAGTACTTC. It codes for CASSLGSADQETQYF.

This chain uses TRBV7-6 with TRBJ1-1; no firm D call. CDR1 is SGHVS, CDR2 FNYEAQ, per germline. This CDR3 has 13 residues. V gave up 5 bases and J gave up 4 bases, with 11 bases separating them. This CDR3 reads CASSLGSGTEAFF. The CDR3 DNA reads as TGTGCCAGCAGCCTGGGCTCGGGCACTGAAGCTTTCTTT.

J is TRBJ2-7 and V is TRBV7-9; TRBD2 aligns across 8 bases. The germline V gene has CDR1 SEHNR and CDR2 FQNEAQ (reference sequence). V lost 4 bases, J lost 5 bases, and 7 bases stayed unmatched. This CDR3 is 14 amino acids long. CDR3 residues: CASSSNSGINEQYF. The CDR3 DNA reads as TGTGCCAGCAGCTCAAATAGCGGGATTAACGAGCAGTACTTC.

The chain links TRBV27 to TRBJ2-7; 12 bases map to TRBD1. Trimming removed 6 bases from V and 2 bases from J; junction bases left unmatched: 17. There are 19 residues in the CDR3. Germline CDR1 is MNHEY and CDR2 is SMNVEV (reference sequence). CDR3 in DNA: TGTGCCAGCAGGATGTCGGGACAGGGGGCGAGGATATTGACCTACGAGCAGTACTTC. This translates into CASRMSGQGARILTYEQYF.